The 17 T cell receptor beta chains in this list originate from one sample, sequenced in a study of blood T cell repertoires in COVID-19. Measured with immunoSEQ multiplex PCR; TCRdb has only the in-frame clones, and not every one. This sample has about 370,000 clones, with 80% to 90% found just once. The specimen sequenced was peripheral blood. These receptors all come from a woman aged 25 to 39 with COVID-19, enrolled during active disease.

This chain joins TRBV11-2 and TRBJ2-3, with D maybe TRBD2 (5 bases). Germline CDR1 is SGHAT and CDR2 is FQNNGV. This CDR3 is 18 amino acids long. Between the trimmed V and J ends, which lost 0 bases and 2 bases, there was a span of 18 bases. The CDR3 protein is CASSLEMFGRTFTDTQYF. As DNA, the CDR3 is TGTGCCAGCAGCTTAGAGATGTTTGGGAGAACATTCACAGATACGCAGTATTTT. The variable domain in full, completed from reference TRBV11-2 and TRBJ2-3, reads EAGVAQSPRYKIIEKRQSVAFWCNPISGHATLYWYQQILGQGPKLLIQFQNNGVVDDSQLPKDRFSAERLKGVDSTLKIQPAKLEDSAVYLCASSLEMFGRTFTDTQYFGPGTRLTVL.

The chain carries TRBV6-5 and TRBJ2-7, with D hard to call. The ends were cut back, 6 bases at V and 0 bases at J, with 9 bases in the middle. The CDR3 runs 13 residues. The V gene's germline CDR1 is MNHEY and CDR2 SVGAGI. The CDR3 is CASSLAASYEQYF. The CDR3 DNA is TGTGCCAGCAGCCTCGCGGCCTCCTACGAGCAGTACTTC.

V and J are TRBV9 and TRBJ1-3; 7 bases match TRBD1. Germline V CDR1 and CDR2: SGDLS, YYNGEE. The CDR3 sequence is 13 residues long. Germline trimming cut 3 bases from V and 8 bases from J; bases unmatched to any gene: 5. The CDR3 nucleotides read TGTGCCAGCAGCGCGACCCAGGGGGACACCATATATTTT. Its protein product is CASSATQGDTIYF.

This chain joins TRBV29-1 and TRBJ2-2; TRBD2 is a possible D gene (6 bases). Per germline, CDR1 SQVTM and CDR2 ANQGSEA. With 7 bases removed from V and 4 bases from J, the gap between germline ends came to 16 bases. The CDR3 is 14 residues long. The CDR3 sequence: CSAAGGVTTGELFF. The CDR3 DNA reads TGCAGCGCCGCCGGGGGAGTGACCACCGGGGAGCTGTTTTTT.

This clone was detected only once. The J gene is TRBJ1-6, the V gene TRBV30; tentative D call: TRBD1 (5 bases). Trimming pared 5 bases from V and 10 bases from J, leaving 18 bases between. The CDR3 loop spans 14 amino acids. Germline V CDR1 and CDR2: GTSNPN, SVGIG (reference sequence). CDR3 residues: CAWDTTGVSSPLHF. Written as DNA, the CDR3 is TGTGCCTGGGACACAACAGGAGTTAGCTCACCCCTCCACTTT.

The chain couples TRBV28 to TRBJ1-6; weak D call: TRBD1 (6 bases). The V gene lost 7 bases and the J gene lost 6 bases, with 10 bases spanning the gap. Germline CDR1 is MDHEN and CDR2 is SYDVKM. The length of the CDR3 is 13 residues. As DNA, the CDR3 is TGTGCCAGCAAGGGGGGGGTTAATTCACCCCTCCACTTT. It yields the protein CASKGGVNSPLHF.

The V gene is TRBV6-5, the J gene TRBJ2-7; TRBD1 matches at 9 bases. The germline V gene has CDR1 MNHEY and CDR2 SVGAGI. The CDR3 consists of 14 residues. J lost 4 bases, V lost 8 bases, and 9 bases had no gene match. CDR3 in amino acids: CASEPRDRAYEQYF. CDR3 DNA: TGTGCCAGCGAACCCCGGGACAGGGCTTACGAGCAGTACTTC.

This clone was seen just once. For the CDR3, the DNA is TGTGCCAGCACCCGGGGAGCGGGGAACACAGATACGCAGTATTTT. Amino acids: CASTRGAGNTDTQYF. V and J are TRBV7-9 and TRBJ2-3, with 7 bases matching TRBD2. The CDR3 has 15 amino acids. After removal of 7 bases from V and 2 bases from J, the junction contained 9 bases not matched to a gene. The germline V gene encodes CDR1 SEHNR and CDR2 FQNEAQ (reference sequence).

J is TRBJ2-7 and V is TRBV12-3 or TRBV12-4; tentatively, D is TRBD2 (6 bases). Trimming shortened V by 5 bases and J by 4 bases, and 9 bases separated the two germline ends. CDR3 size: 12 residues. DNA of the CDR3: TGTGCCAGCAGTACACTAGCTTACGAGCAGTACTTC. Amino acids: CASSTLAYEQYF.

This chain links TRBV4-3 with TRBJ2-3, with D tentatively TRBD1 (6 bases). CDR1 and CDR2 from the germline V gene are LGHNA and YSLEER. The CDR3 is 19 residues long. V lost 4 bases and J lost 5, with 28 bases in between. CDR3 residues: CASSPGTRGRLSRKDTQYF. CDR3 nucleotide sequence: TGCGCCAGCAGCCCCGGGACACGCGGTCGTTTGAGTCGTAAAGATACGCAGTATTTT.

The chain joins TRBV4-1 to TRBJ2-7; 9 bases are a match to TRBD2. V was pared by 0 bases and J by 4 bases, with 4 bases of the junction left unmatched. The CDR3 is made up of 15 amino acids. Germline V gene data show CDR1 as MGHRA and CDR2 as YSYEKL. Here the CDR3 DNA reads TGCGCCAGCAGCCAAGATGAGCGGGGGGCTTACGAGCAGTACTTC. Translated, it gives CASSQDERGAYEQYF.

V gene TRBV19 combines with J gene TRBJ1-5; the match to TRBD1 covers 7 bases. Looked up from germline, CDR1 is LNHDA and CDR2 is SQIVND (reference sequence). The CDR3 covers 12 residues. Trimming at V came to 4 bases and at J to 14 bases, leaving 8 bases not matched to a gene. CDR3 DNA sequence: TGTGCCAGTAGTAACACAGGGGCGGCTGAGCATTTT. Residues: CASSNTGAAEHF.

The chain combines TRBV3-1 (or the pseudogene TRBV3-2) with TRBJ2-1; 12 bases line up with TRBD1. The CDR3 has 14 residues. Germline-derived CDR1 and CDR2 are LGHDT and YNNKEL (reference sequence). J lost 6 bases, V lost 6 bases, and 3 bases had no gene match. This chain's CDR3 is CASRGQGAPNEQFF. The CDR3 DNA sequence: TGTGCCAGCAGGGGACAGGGGGCCCCCAATGAGCAGTTCTTC.

The rearrangement uses TRBV27 and TRBJ2-2, with D perhaps matching TRBD2 (5 bases). Germline V gene lookup returns CDR1 MNHEY and CDR2 SMNVEV (reference sequence). The CDR3 extends over 17 amino acids. V lost 0 bases and J 7 bases, leaving 18 bases between the germline ends. CDR3 sequence: CASSLSGSPGLVGELFF. DNA for the CDR3: TGTGCCAGCAGTTTATCGGGGAGCCCGGGTCTCGTCGGGGAGCTGTTTTTT.

This CDR3 is CASSLRPRTSGRAGELFF. CDR3 in DNA: TGTGCCAGCAGCCTGCGACCCCGGACTAGCGGGAGGGCCGGGGAGCTGTTTTTT. The rearrangement joins TRBV7-2 to TRBJ2-2, with 15 bases aligning to TRBD2. CDR3 length: 18 amino acids. Looked up from germline, CDR1 is SGHTA and CDR2 is FQGNSA. V lost 5 bases and J lost 6; bases outside the gene matches: 10.

The chain carries TRBV4-2 and TRBJ1-6, with D possibly being TRBD1 (5 bases). The ends were cut back, 0 bases at V and 5 bases at J, with 5 bases in the middle. The V gene's germline CDR1 is LGHNA and CDR2 YNFKEQ. There are 14 residues in the CDR3. The DNA for the CDR3 is TGTGCCAGCAGCCAAGAAGGGGATAATTCACCCCTCCACTTT. Residues: CASSQEGDNSPLHF.

The chain is built from TRBV10-2 and TRBJ2-3; TRBD2 matches at 13 bases. CDR3 size: 18 residues. The germline gives CDR1 WSHSY, CDR2 SAAADI. The junction had 9 bases not matched to a gene; V was cut back by 6 bases and J by 0 bases. Written as DNA, the CDR3 is TGCGCCAGCAGGAAGACTAGCGGGGGGACCGCTAGCACAGATACGCAGTATTTT. Translated, it gives CASRKTSGGTASTDTQYF.